The entry below describes one T cell receptor beta chain. These data belong to a study of OX40 agonist ivuxolimab in advanced cancers. Trimming removed 6 bases at V and 4 bases at J, with 10 bases between. Germline-derived CDR1 and CDR2 are MDHEN and SYDVKM. The CDR3 has 13 residues. Clones were read by immunoSEQ multiplex PCR, and TCRdb kept only the in-frame ones, dropping some. The repertoire includes tens of thousands of clones, approximately 90% of them detected once, and around 5.8% sits in the top ten. The chain carries TRBV28 and TRBJ2-1, with a tentative D call TRBD2 (5 bases). The receptor's source is an adult with an advanced solid tumor such as melanoma, head and neck, liver or kidney cancer. Sequenced here: CD4+ or CD8+ T cells sorted from blood, sampled in a trial of the OX40 agonist ivuxolimab. In nucleotides, the CDR3 is TGTGCCAGCAGGCCGGGGTCGTACAATGAGCAGTTCTTC. This codes for CASRPGSYNEQFF.